This T cell receptor (beta chain) was sequenced in a study of OX40 agonist ivuxolimab in advanced cancers. Study summary: Past anti-PD-1, anti-PD-L1 or anti-CTLA-4 therapy was accepted, and 35% to 45% had received some. Among those treated, three patients had partial responses, one with hepatocellular carcinoma and two with cutaneous melanoma.

Study-wide results and limits: With doses of 0.1 to 3.0 mg/kg, CD4+ and CD8+ blood T cells had undergone clonal expansion by week 6.

The CDR3 length is 14 residues. Trimming removed 2 bases at V and 5 bases at J, with 14 bases between. Germline V gene sequence: CDR1 SGHKS, CDR2 YYEKEE (reference sequence). Measured with immunoSEQ multiplex PCR; TCRdb has only the in-frame clones, and not every one. The top ten hold around 9.5% of the sample, which has about 64,000 clones, just under 85% seen once. The investigators sampled blood at baseline, at cycle 4 day 1, and at cycle 7 day 1. In the case of this clone: Antigen unknown.

The specimen was CD4+ or CD8+ T cells sorted from blood, collected in a trial of the OX40 agonist ivuxolimab. This clonotype was sampled from an adult with an advanced solid tumor such as melanoma, head and neck, liver or kidney cancer. The gene calls are TRBV5-5 and TRBJ2-7; D ambiguous. The CDR3 here is CASSFGPPGDEQYF. The CDR3 bases are TGTGCCAGCAGCTTCGGGCCACCTGGGGACGAGCAGTACTTC.